This is a list of T cell receptor beta chains from one sample in a study of shared clonotypes between healthy human individuals. TCRdb's copy holds only in-frame clones and misses some; the assay was immunoSEQ multiplex PCR. The repertoire consists of roughly 86,000 clones, with approximately 75% occurring once and the leading ten covering approximately 53%. The sequencing input was memory CD8+ T cells sorted from blood. All receptors derive from a man aged 30 to 45 in good health. The CDR3 runs from the conserved cysteine through the conserved F or W. The order of the fields is J gene, clone size, D gene, V gene, CDR3 DNA, CDR3 protein. The D gene is left open where the match is weak. Clone size is stated in some rows and not others, as once, few, many or a class when expanded.

TRBJ1-2,-,-,TRBV30,TGTGCCTGGAGCGCGGGCAACTATGGCTACACCTTC,CAWSAGNYGYTF
TRBJ1-1,-,-,TRBV5-5,TGTGCCAGCAGACCCGGACAGCTCACTGAAGCTTTCTTT,CASRPGQLTEAFF
TRBJ2-5,-,-,TRBV11-2,TGTGCCAGCACCCTAGGAGGGCCGGAGACCCAGTACTTC,CASTLGGPETQYF
TRBJ2-1,few,TRBD2,TRBV29-1,TGCAGCGTTGAAGTTCGGCTAGCGGACACTGAGCAGTTCTTC,CSVEVRLADTEQFF
TRBJ1-3,-,-,TRBV29-1,TGCAGCGCGTTACAGGGTGGCTCTGGAAACACCATATATTTT,CSALQGGSGNTIYF
TRBJ1-1,-,TRBD1,TRBV2,TGTGCCAGCTCACAGGGGGCGGGTACTGAAGCTTTCTTT,CASSQGAGTEAFF
TRBJ2-2,-,TRBD1,TRBV14,TGTGCCAGCAGCCAAGATCGCGTCATGGACAGGGTGAACGGGGAGCTGTTTTTT,CASSQDRVMDRVNGELFF
TRBJ1-2,once,TRBD1,TRBV28,TGTGCCAGCATGGTGACAGGGGACTATGGCTACACCTTC,CASMVTGDYGYTF
TRBJ2-2,-,-,TRBV6-1,TGTGCCAGCAGCTCGGACGGGAACACCGGGGAGCTGTTTTTT,CASSSDGNTGELFF
TRBJ1-2,few,TRBD1,TRBV27,TGTGCCAGCAGTCCCCGGGACAGGTCGAGGGGTCACGGCTACACCTTC,CASSPRDRSRGHGYTF
TRBJ2-7,-,TRBD2,TRBV27,TGTGCCAGCAGCACCGCCACTAGCGGGAGGTACGAGCAGTACTTC,CASSTATSGRYEQYF
TRBJ2-2,once,-,TRBV18,TGTGCCAGCTCATCAATCGACTCGAACACCGGGGAGCTGTTTTTT,CASSSIDSNTGELFF
TRBJ2-3,many,-,TRBV5-5,TGTGCCAGCAGCTTGGAGCAGGGCCACACAGATACGCAGTATTTT,CASSLEQGHTDTQYF
TRBJ2-6,once,-,TRBV5-8,TGTGCCAGCAGGAACACCCCCCCTGGGGCCAACGTCCTGACTTTC,CASRNTPPGANVLTF
TRBJ2-1,-,-,TRBV2,TGTGCCAGCAGTGGGACAGATCAACGCTACAATGAGCAGTTCTTC,CASSGTDQRYNEQFF
TRBJ1-2,-,-,TRBV5-4,TGTGCCAGCAGCGACAGGCCGGGAAACTATGGCTACACCTTC,CASSDRPGNYGYTF
TRBJ1-3,-,-,TRBV12-5,TGTGCTAGTGGTTTGTCCGCGGTGGAGAGCTCTGGAAACACCATATATTTT,CASGLSAVESSGNTIYF
TRBJ2-5,-,-,TRBV7-2,TGTGCCAGCAGCTTAGGCTCAGGAAAAGAGACCCAGTACTTC,CASSLGSGKETQYF
TRBJ2-7,-,-,TRBV12-2,TGTGCAAGTCGCTTGAGGGTGACCAACCCCCCTAATTACGAGCAGTACTTC,CASRLRVTNPPNYEQYF
TRBJ1-5,many,-,TRBV19,TGTGCCAGTACCAGGACGGGAGATAGCAATCAGCCCCAGCATTTT,CASTRTGDSNQPQHF
TRBJ2-7,-,TRBD1,TRBV2,TGTGCCAGCAGGGACAGGGGGGACGAGCAGTACTTC,CASRDRGDEQYF
TRBJ1-5,few,-,TRBV6-6,TGTGCCAGCAGTTTCCGGGCGGCGGGTAGCAATCAGCCCCAGCATTTT,CASSFRAAGSNQPQHF
TRBJ1-1,-,-,TRBV2,TGTGCCAGCAGTGAACGGATGAGAACTTTCTTT,CASSERMRTFF
TRBJ2-4,-,-,TRBV18,TGTGCCAGCTCAGATTCGGTGGGTTTACAGTACTTC,CASSDSVGLQYF
TRBJ2-1,-,-,TRBV4-1,TGCGCCAGCAGCCAGAAAGTGTCTAGCGATTACAATGAGCAGTTCTTC,CASSQKVSSDYNEQFF
TRBJ1-4,-,-,TRBV6-5,TGTGCCAGCAGAAAGGGGGAAACTAATGAAAAACTGTTTTTT,CASRKGETNEKLFF
TRBJ1-3,-,-,TRBV7-2,TGTGCCAGCAGCTTAGGGGACATCGGAAACACCATATATTTT,CASSLGDIGNTIYF
TRBJ2-5,-,-,TRBV11-3,TGTGCCAGCAGCTCGGGACACCAAGAGACCCAGTACTTC,CASSSGHQETQYF
TRBJ2-3,few,TRBD1,TRBV5-4,TGTGCCAGCAGCCTACAGGGGGCGGGAGATACGCAGTATTTT,CASSLQGAGDTQYF
TRBJ1-2,-,TRBD1,TRBV2,TGTGCCAGCACAGGAGAGGGGGCGAGTATCGGCGGCTACACCTTC,CASTGEGASIGGYTF
TRBJ2-5,-,-,TRBV10-3,TGTGCCATCAGTGAAGGGGCGGAGACCCAGTACTTC,CAISEGAETQYF
TRBJ1-1,-,-,TRBV25-1,TGTGCCAGCAGTGAATCAGGCGGAGGGAACGGGGACACTGAAGCTTTCTTT,CASSESGGGNGDTEAFF
TRBJ2-3,few,TRBD2,TRBV6-5,TGTGCCAGCAGTTCTCTAGCGGAGGTCACAGATACGCAGTATTTT,CASSSLAEVTDTQYF
TRBJ1-3,-,-,TRBV4-2,TGTGCCAGCAGCCAAGATCGACAGCCGGGAAACACCATATATTTT,CASSQDRQPGNTIYF
TRBJ1-4,-,-,TRBV6-6,TGTGCCAGTCTCGCGAGTTGTGAAAAACTGTTTTTT,CASLASCEKLFF
TRBJ2-3,few,-,TRBV27,TGTGCCAGCAGTACGCGACGGCCCGCTCGGGTCACAGATACGCAGTATTTT,CASSTRRPARVTDTQYF